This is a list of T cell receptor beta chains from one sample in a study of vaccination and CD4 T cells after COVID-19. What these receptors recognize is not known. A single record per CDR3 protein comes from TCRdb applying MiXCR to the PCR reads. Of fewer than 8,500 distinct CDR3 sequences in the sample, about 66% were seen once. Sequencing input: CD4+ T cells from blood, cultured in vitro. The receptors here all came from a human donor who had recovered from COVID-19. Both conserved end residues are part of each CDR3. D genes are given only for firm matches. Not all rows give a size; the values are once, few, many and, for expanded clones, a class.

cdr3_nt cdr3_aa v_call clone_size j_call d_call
TGCGCCAGCAGCTTGTCCACAGGGGAGGGTACGCAGTATTTT CASSLSTGEGTQYF TRBV5-1 medium-sized TRBJ2-3 NA
TGTGCCAGTGTAAGCCGGGACAGGAATCAGCCCCAGCATTTT CASVSRDRNQPQHF TRBV19 NA TRBJ1-5 TRBD1
TGTGCCAGTTTCCACCTCAGGGGAGATGGCAATCAGCCCCAGCATTTT CASFHLRGDGNQPQHF TRBV19 NA TRBJ1-5 NA
TGTGCCATCAGTGAGTTTGCGGATCCAGGGACTAACTATGGCTACACCTTC CAISEFADPGTNYGYTF TRBV10-3 NA TRBJ1-2 NA
TGTGCCAGCAGCTTCCGGGACTCTATCGAGCAGTACTTC CASSFRDSIEQYF TRBV7-9 NA TRBJ2-7 NA
TGTGCCAGTAGTATAATACCGGGACAGGGAGACGGCACGCAGTATTTT CASSIIPGQGDGTQYF TRBV19 NA TRBJ2-3 TRBD1
TGCAGTGCTAGGGGTCCCTATGGCTACACCTTC CSARGPYGYTF TRBV20-1 NA TRBJ1-2 NA
TGCAGTGCTAGAGATTTGAGACAGGGAGATTCACCCCTCCACTTT CSARDLRQGDSPLHF TRBV20-1 NA TRBJ1-6 TRBD1
TGTGCCAGCAGTGTAACAGGGAATAATTCACCCCTCCACTTT CASSVTGNNSPLHF TRBV6-1 NA TRBJ1-6 NA
TGCAGTGCTCTAGGGGAGGAGAGCTATGGCTACACCTTC CSALGEESYGYTF TRBV20-1 NA TRBJ1-2 NA
TGCAGTGCTTCCCAGGGCGCTGAAGCTTTCTTT CSASQGAEAFF TRBV20-1 NA TRBJ1-1 NA
TGTGCCAGCAGGCCGAACAGGGGTGGCAATCAGCCCCAGCATTTT CASRPNRGGNQPQHF TRBV2 few TRBJ1-5 TRBD1
TGTGCCAGCAGTTACAGGGTAACAGACATCTATGGCTACACCTTC CASSYRVTDIYGYTF TRBV6-5 few TRBJ1-2 NA
TGTGCCAGCAGCTTAGGCGGAGACTACGAGCAGTACTTC CASSLGGDYEQYF TRBV11-3 NA TRBJ2-7 NA
TGCAGTGCTAGTGTTGCGGGGGGCCGCAGCAGCACAGATACGCAGTATTTT CSASVAGGRSSTDTQYF TRBV20-1 NA TRBJ2-3 TRBD2
TGTGCCAGCAGTTACAGAAGCGGGATGGGCCCTTTCGAGCAGTACTTC CASSYRSGMGPFEQYF TRBV27 NA TRBJ2-7 TRBD2